The 27 T cell receptor beta chains below were found in one sample sequenced in a study of cytomegalovirus exposure and HLA in healthy donors. Libraries were prepared by immunoSEQ multiplex PCR; TCRdb keeps only in-frame clonotypes and omits some of them. The repertoire holds 200,000 or so clones, with about nine tenths as singletons. Sequencing input: PBMCs. The source is a woman aged 18-29 years in good health and CMV-seronegative.

The chain is built from TRBV7-9 and TRBJ1-1; 8 bases align to TRBD1. Trimming removed 6 bases from V and 7 bases from J; junction bases left unmatched: 7. The CDR3 consists of 13 residues. CDR1 and CDR2 from the germline V gene are SEHNR and FQNEAQ (reference sequence). CDR3 region: CASRPQGAREAFF. For the CDR3, the DNA is TGTGCCAGCAGGCCGCAGGGGGCTCGTGAAGCTTTCTTT.

This chain joins TRBV10-3 and TRBJ2-1; D is possibly TRBD1 (6 bases). V dropped 3 bases and J dropped 8 bases, with 14 bases sitting between them. There are 14 residues in the CDR3. Looked up from germline, CDR1 is ENHRY and CDR2 is SYGVKD. CDR3 amino acids: CAISEQGNIDEQFF. For the CDR3, the DNA is TGTGCCATCAGTGAACAGGGAAATATAGATGAGCAGTTCTTC.

CDR3 loop: CASSQGGTGVGGYEQYF. Written as DNA, the CDR3 is TGCGCCAGCAGTCAAGGTGGGACAGGGGTAGGGGGATACGAGCAGTACTTC. This rearrangement joins TRBV23-1 to TRBJ2-7, with TRBD1 identical over 10 bases. TRBV23-1 is an ORF; its function is uncertain. This CDR3 is 17 amino acids long. V lost 2 bases, J lost 4 bases, and 11 bases stayed unmatched.

There are a few counts of this clone. J is TRBJ1-1 and V is TRBV7-9; D is ambiguous. The V and J ends lost 1 base and 7 bases respectively, with 7 bases between them. Germline-derived CDR1 and CDR2 are SEHNR and FQNEAQ (reference sequence). This CDR3 is 12 amino acids long. Written as DNA, the CDR3 is TGTGCCAGCAGCTTAGTAGAGGGTGAAGCTTTCTTT. The encoded protein is CASSLVEGEAFF. Full variable domain (outside the CDR3, taken from reference TRBV7-9 and TRBJ1-1): DTGVSQNPRHKITKRGQNVTFRCDPISEHNRLYWYRQTLGQGPEFLTYFQNEAQLEKSRLLSDRFSAERPKGSFSTLEIQRTEQGDSAMYLCASSLVEGEAFFGQGTRLTVV.

The chain couples TRBV29-1 to TRBJ1-2; 8 bases align to TRBD1. Germline-derived CDR1 and CDR2 are SQVTM and ANQGSEA. The trim removed 0 bases at V and 4 bases at J, leaving 10 bases unmatched. The CDR3 contains 16 residues. Written as DNA, the CDR3 is TGCAGCGTTGAAGACCCGACAGGGGAGGTCCCCTATGGCTACACCTTC. It yields the protein CSVEDPTGEVPYGYTF.

This clone was seen just once. This chain uses TRBV29-1 with TRBJ2-1; 9 nucleotides line up with TRBD2. Germline values: CDR1 SQVTM, CDR2 ANQGSEA. With V trimmed by 1 base and J by 5 bases, 3 bases remained unmatched. This CDR3 comprises 14 residues. CDR3 DNA sequence: TGCAGCGTTGAAGGACTAGCGGTCGACAATGAGCAGTTCTTC. It specifies CSVEGLAVDNEQFF.

V gene TRBV25-1 combines with J gene TRBJ2-2; D call uncertain. Trimming removed 6 bases from V and 1 base from J, with 9 bases in between. Per the germline V gene, CDR1 is MGHDK and CDR2 is SYGVNS. The CDR3 loop spans 14 amino acids. CDR3 sequence (DNA): TGTGCCAGCAGCAGAACAGAGAACACCGGGGAGCTGTTTTTT. Encoded protein: CASSRTENTGELFF.

The chain's CDR3 is CASSARQGNTDTQYF. For the CDR3, the DNA is TGTGCCAGCAGTGCACGTCAGGGAAACACAGATACGCAGTATTTT. This sequence joins TRBV2 and TRBJ2-3; maybe TRBD1 (5 bases). V dropped 4 bases and J dropped 2 bases, with 13 bases sitting between them. Germline V CDR1 and CDR2: SNHLY, FYNNEI. This CDR3 region has 15 residues.

The rearrangement links TRBV2 to TRBJ1-1, with 8 nucleotides matching TRBD1. With V trimmed by 6 bases and J by 0 bases, 0 bases remained unmatched. There are 13 residues in the CDR3. Germline loops: CDR1 SNHLY, CDR2 FYNNEI. The CDR3 DNA is TGTGCCAGCAGGGACAGGGTGAACACTGAAGCTTTCTTT. Amino acid sequence: CASRDRVNTEAFF.

The chain has TRBV29-1 and TRBJ1-2; 7 bases line up with TRBD1. This CDR3 region has 13 residues. The J segment lost 7 bases and the V segment lost 7 bases, leaving 12 bases of the junction unmatched. Germline V gene data show CDR1 as SQVTM and CDR2 as ANQGSEA. DNA of the CDR3: TGCAGCGCTACCAAGGGGGCCCCGGGTGGCTACACCTTC. Its protein product is CSATKGAPGGYTF.

This clone was detected only once. The chain joins TRBV10-3 to TRBJ1-4; D possibly corresponds to TRBD1 (5 bases). Germline V gives CDR1 ENHRY, CDR2 SYGVKD. The CDR3 has 15 amino acids. V shed 6 bases and J shed 6 bases, with 17 bases lying between them. The CDR3 DNA is TGTGCCATCAGGCAGGGATTTTGGGGTGATGAAAAACTGTTTTTT. Amino acid sequence: CAIRQGFWGDEKLFF.

The chain uses TRBV5-1 and TRBJ2-1, with 7 bases matching TRBD2. Germline assignment: CDR1 SGHRS and CDR2 YFSETQ. This CDR3 region has 15 residues. Trimming cost V 3 bases and J 9 bases; bases outside gene matches: 12. Here the CDR3 reads CASSSPGTTSGEQFF. The CDR3, as DNA: TGCGCCAGCAGCTCCCCCGGGACTACTTCTGGTGAGCAGTTCTTC.

DNA for the CDR3: TGCGCCAGCAGCCAATATCCCCCGGGGACAGGGGGCGGCCTTTACACTGAAGCTTTCTTT. Amino acids: CASSQYPPGTGGGLYTEAFF. This chain joins TRBV4-1 and TRBJ1-1, with TRBD1 identical over 12 bases. The V and J ends lost 2 bases and 3 bases, in that order; junction bases with no gene match: 16. Per germline, CDR1 MGHRA and CDR2 YSYEKL. The CDR3 sequence is 20 residues long.

This chain connects TRBV9 to TRBJ2-7; possible D gene TRBD2, 6 bases. Germline CDR1 is SGDLS and CDR2 is YYNGEE. The CDR3 covers 14 residues. Trimming pared 0 bases from V and 5 bases from J, leaving 12 bases between. The CDR3 loop is CASSVGSGLDEQYF. Here the CDR3 DNA reads TGTGCCAGCAGCGTAGGTAGCGGCTTGGACGAGCAGTACTTC. Together with reference TRBV9 and TRBJ2-7, the CDR3 gives the full variable domain: DSGVTQTPKHLITATGQRVTLRCSPRSGDLSVYWYQQSLDQGLQFLIQYYNGEERAKGNILERFSAQQFPDLHSELNLSSLELGDSALYFCASSVGSGLDEQYFGPGTRLTVT.

The chain uses TRBV30 and TRBJ2-7; 14 nucleotides match TRBD2. The CDR3 totals 19 residues. The V gene end was trimmed by 0 bases and the J gene end by 1 base; junction bases not matched to a gene: 11. The germline V gene has CDR1 GTSNPN and CDR2 SVGIG (reference sequence). The CDR3 DNA reads TGTGCCTGGAGTGTACTACTTGGACTAGCGGGAGGCCGGTCCTACGAGCAGTACTTC. This codes for CAWSVLLGLAGGRSYEQYF.

The J gene is TRBJ2-3, the V gene TRBV29-1, with no clear D. Germline V gene lookup returns CDR1 SQVTM and CDR2 ANQGSEA. The ends were cut back, 0 bases at V and 5 bases at J, with 6 bases in the middle. This CDR3 spans 12 amino acids. CDR3 amino acids: CSVEDLRDTQYF. The DNA for the CDR3 is TGCAGCGTTGAAGATTTGAGAGATACGCAGTATTTT.

The chain carries TRBV7-8 and TRBJ1-4; D possibly corresponds to TRBD1 (5 bases). Trimming cost V 3 bases and J 2 bases, with 7 bases left between them. Germline CDR1 reads SGHVS; CDR2 reads FQNEAQ. The CDR3 totals 14 residues. The CDR3 here is CASSFRATNEKLFF. Here the CDR3 DNA reads TGTGCCAGCAGCTTCAGGGCCACTAATGAAAAACTGTTTTTT.

The chain couples TRBV9 to TRBJ2-3, with TRBD2 matching over 7 bases. The CDR3 runs to 15 residues. CDR1 is SGDLS, CDR2 YYNGEE, per germline. Trimming cost V 0 bases and J 6 bases; bases outside gene matches: 7. Written as DNA, the CDR3 is TGTGCCAGCAGCGTAGCGGGAGGTTATGTGGATACGCAGTATTTT. Translated: CASSVAGGYVDTQYF.

The CDR3 coding sequence is TGTGCCAGCAGAGCTCAGGGTCGAAGAAACACCATATATTTT. Its translation is CASRAQGRRNTIYF. The J gene is TRBJ1-3, the V gene TRBV6-5; weak D call: TRBD1 (5 bases). Trimming stripped 6 bases from V and 5 bases from J, with 14 bases between. The CDR3 totals 14 residues. Germline lookup yields CDR1 MNHEY and CDR2 SVGAGI.

V is TRBV12-5 and J is TRBJ1-1; D perhaps matches TRBD1 (6 bases). The CDR3 covers 16 residues. Per germline, CDR1 LGHNT and CDR2 FRNRAP. V lost 0 bases, J lost 2 bases, and 13 bases lay in between. The CDR3 sequence is CASGLVLDRSNTEAFF. As DNA, the CDR3 is TGTGCTAGTGGTTTGGTCCTTGACAGGTCCAACACTGAAGCTTTCTTT.

This chain links TRBV19 with TRBJ1-1; 7 bases fit TRBD1. The CDR3 is made up of 13 amino acids. V lost 5 bases to trimming and J lost 7 bases; unmatched junction nucleotides: 7. CDR1 and CDR2 (germline): LNHDA, SQIVND (reference sequence). The CDR3 protein is CASSVGQQFEAFF. The CDR3, as DNA: TGTGCCAGTAGTGTGGGACAGCAGTTTGAAGCTTTCTTT.

V usage is TRBV15 and J usage is TRBJ1-5, with no clear D. The V gene's germline CDR1 is LNHNV and CDR2 YYDKDF (reference sequence). The CDR3 totals 15 residues. The V gene lost 0 bases and the J gene lost 4 bases, with 10 bases spanning the gap. CDR3 residues: CATSRDRSFNQPQHF. CDR3 nucleotide sequence: TGTGCCACCAGCAGAGATCGGTCCTTTAATCAGCCCCAGCATTTT.

The chain combines TRBV6-5 with TRBJ2-7, with D possibly TRBD2 on 5 matching bases. Germline loops: CDR1 MNHEY, CDR2 SVGAGI. V lost 0 bases and J 2 bases, leaving 11 bases between the germline ends. This CDR3 spans 15 amino acids. Here the CDR3 reads CASSYSFETTYEQYF. The CDR3 DNA sequence: TGTGCCAGCAGTTACTCTTTTGAGACTACCTACGAGCAGTACTTC.

V gene TRBV9 combines with J gene TRBJ1-2; D perhaps matches TRBD1 (5 bases). This CDR3 comprises 14 residues. CDR1 is SGDLS, CDR2 YYNGEE, per germline. The V end was cut by 3 bases, the J end by 0 bases, with 9 bases between. The CDR3 region has the DNA TGTGCCAGCAGCGGGGAGGGGTCTAACTATGGCTACACCTTC. Its translation is CASSGEGSNYGYTF.

The chain combines TRBV28 with TRBJ1-4; tentatively, D is TRBD1 (5 bases). The CDR3 totals 10 residues. From germline, CDR1 is MDHEN and CDR2 SYDVKM. V lost 10 bases, J lost 10 bases, and 10 bases lay in between. The CDR3 DNA follows: TGTGCCACCTGGGGGGGAAAACTGTTTTTT. The encoded protein is CATWGGKLFF.

The chain couples TRBV4-2 to TRBJ1-2, with 12 bases lining up with TRBD1. Germline CDR1 LGHNA, CDR2 YNFKEQ. CDR3 length: 23 residues. J lost 8 bases, V lost 0 bases, and 28 bases had no gene match. The CDR3 protein is CASSQDYPPIWDRGPQGVLGYTF. The DNA for the CDR3 is TGTGCCAGCAGCCAAGATTACCCCCCTATATGGGACAGGGGGCCTCAAGGGGTTTTGGGCTACACCTTC.

The chain uses TRBV6-1 and TRBJ1-3; 9 bases match TRBD1. Trimming at V came to 6 bases and at J to 1 base, leaving 1 base not matched to a gene. The CDR3 spans 14 residues. The germline CDR1 and CDR2 sequences are MNHNS and SASEGT. CDR3 sequence: CASSGTGSGNTIYF. The CDR3 region has the DNA TGTGCCAGCAGCGGGACAGGGTCTGGAAACACCATATATTTT.